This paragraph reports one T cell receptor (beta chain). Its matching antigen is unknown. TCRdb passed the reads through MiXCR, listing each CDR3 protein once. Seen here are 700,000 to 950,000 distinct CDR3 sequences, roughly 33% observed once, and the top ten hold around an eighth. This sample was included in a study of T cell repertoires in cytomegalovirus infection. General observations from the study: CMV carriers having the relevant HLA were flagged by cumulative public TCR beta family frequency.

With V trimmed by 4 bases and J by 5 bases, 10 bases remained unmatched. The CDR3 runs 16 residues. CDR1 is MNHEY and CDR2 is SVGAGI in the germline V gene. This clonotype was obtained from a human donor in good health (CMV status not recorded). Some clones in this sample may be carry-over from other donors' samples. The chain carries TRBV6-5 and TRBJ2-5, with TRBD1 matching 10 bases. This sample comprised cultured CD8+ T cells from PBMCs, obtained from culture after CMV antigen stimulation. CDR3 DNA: TGTGCCAGCAGTTCCCCACGACAGGGGGCCTGGGAGACCCAGTACTTC. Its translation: CASSSPRQGAWETQYF.